This T cell receptor (beta chain) was found in a study of brain T cells in children with intractable seizures. This sample's time point: blood from clinic visit 5 months post-surgery; TSC patient then seizure free. With 3 bases clipped from V and 4 bases from J, the junction kept 6 bases outside the gene matches. The germline V gene encodes CDR1 SGHDT and CDR2 YYEEEE. The CDR3 spans 14 residues. The protocol was immunoSEQ multiplex PCR, while the TCRdb copy is restricted to in-frame clones and leaves out a portion. In the table there are 340,000 or so clones, over 90% of which are singletons. The genes are TRBV5-6 and TRBJ2-7; TRBD1 matches 8 bases. This sequence was found in a boy younger than two with tuberous sclerosis and intractable seizures. The sequences come from peripheral blood, collected more than 4 months after surgery. In nucleotides, the CDR3 is TGTGCCAGCAGCTCCGGGACAGGATTTTACGAGCAGTACTTC. Its translation is CASSSGTGFYEQYF.